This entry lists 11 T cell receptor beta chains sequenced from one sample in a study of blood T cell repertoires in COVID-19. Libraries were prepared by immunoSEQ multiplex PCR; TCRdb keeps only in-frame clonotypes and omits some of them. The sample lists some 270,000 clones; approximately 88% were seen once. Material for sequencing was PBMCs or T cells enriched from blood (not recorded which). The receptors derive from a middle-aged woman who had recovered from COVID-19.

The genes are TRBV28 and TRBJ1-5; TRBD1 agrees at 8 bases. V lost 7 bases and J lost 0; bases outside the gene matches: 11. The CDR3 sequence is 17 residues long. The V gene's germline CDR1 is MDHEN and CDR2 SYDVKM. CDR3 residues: CASTPDRAYASNQPQHF. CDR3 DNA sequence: TGTGCCAGCACCCCGGACAGGGCCTACGCTAGCAATCAGCCCCAGCATTTT.

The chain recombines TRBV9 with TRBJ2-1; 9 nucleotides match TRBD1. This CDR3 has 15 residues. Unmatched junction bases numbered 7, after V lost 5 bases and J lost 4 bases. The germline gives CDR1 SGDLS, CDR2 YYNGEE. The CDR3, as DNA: TGTGCCAGCAGTGATACAGGGGGCCCTTACAATGAGCAGTTCTTC. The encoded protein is CASSDTGGPYNEQFF.

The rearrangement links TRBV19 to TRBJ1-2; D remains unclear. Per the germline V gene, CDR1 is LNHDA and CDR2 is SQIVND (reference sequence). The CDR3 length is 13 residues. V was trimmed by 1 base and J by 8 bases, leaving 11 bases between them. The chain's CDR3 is CASSIGGGYGYTF. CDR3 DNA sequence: TGTGCCAGTAGTATAGGCGGAGGGTACGGCTACACCTTC.

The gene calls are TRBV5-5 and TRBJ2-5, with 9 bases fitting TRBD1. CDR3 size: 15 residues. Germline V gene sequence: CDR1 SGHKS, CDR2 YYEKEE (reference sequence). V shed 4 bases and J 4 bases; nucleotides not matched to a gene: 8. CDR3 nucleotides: TGTGCCAGCAGCCGACAGGGGGGTCTGGGAGAGACCCAGTACTTC. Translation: CASSRQGGLGETQYF. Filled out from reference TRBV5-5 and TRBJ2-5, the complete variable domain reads DAGVTQSPTHLIKTRGQQVTLRCSPISGHKSVSWYQQVLGQGPQFIFQYYEKEERGRGNFPDRFSARQFPNYSSELNVNALLLGDSALYLCASSRQGGLGETQYFGPGTRLLVL.

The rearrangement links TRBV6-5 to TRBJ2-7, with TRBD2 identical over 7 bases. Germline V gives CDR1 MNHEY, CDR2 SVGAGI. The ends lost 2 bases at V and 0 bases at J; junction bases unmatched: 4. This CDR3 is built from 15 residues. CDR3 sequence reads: CASSYPSGHSYEQYF. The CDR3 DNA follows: TGTGCCAGCAGTTACCCTAGCGGCCACTCCTACGAGCAGTACTTC.

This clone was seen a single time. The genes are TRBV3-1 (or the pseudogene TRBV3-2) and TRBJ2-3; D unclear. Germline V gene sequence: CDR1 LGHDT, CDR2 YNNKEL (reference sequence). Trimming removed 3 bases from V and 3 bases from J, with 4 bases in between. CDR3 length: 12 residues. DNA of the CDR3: TGTGCCAGCAGCCATCTGACAGATACGCAGTATTTT. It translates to CASSHLTDTQYF.

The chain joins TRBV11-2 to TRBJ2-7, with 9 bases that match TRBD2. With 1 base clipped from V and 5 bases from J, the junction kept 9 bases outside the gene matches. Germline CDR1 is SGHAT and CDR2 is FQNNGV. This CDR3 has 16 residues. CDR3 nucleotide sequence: TGTGCCAGCAGCTTAGTACGGTTAGCGGGGGCCAACGAGCAGTACTTC. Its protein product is CASSLVRLAGANEQYF. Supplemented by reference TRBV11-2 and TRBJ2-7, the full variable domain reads EAGVAQSPRYKIIEKRQSVAFWCNPISGHATLYWYQQILGQGPKLLIQFQNNGVVDDSQLPKDRFSAERLKGVDSTLKIQPAKLEDSAVYLCASSLVRLAGANEQYFGPGTRLTVT.

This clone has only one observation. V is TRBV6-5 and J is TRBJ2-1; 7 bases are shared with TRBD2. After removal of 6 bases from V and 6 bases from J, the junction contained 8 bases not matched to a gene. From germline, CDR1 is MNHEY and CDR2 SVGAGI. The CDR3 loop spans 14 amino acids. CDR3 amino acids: CASSRELASNEQFF. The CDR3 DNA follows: TGTGCCAGCAGCCGAGAACTAGCGTCCAATGAGCAGTTCTTC.

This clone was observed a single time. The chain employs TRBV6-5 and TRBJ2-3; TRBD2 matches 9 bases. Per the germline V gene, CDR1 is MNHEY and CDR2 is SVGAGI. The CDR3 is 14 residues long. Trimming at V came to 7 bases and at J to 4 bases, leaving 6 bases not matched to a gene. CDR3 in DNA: TGTGCCAGCACCGGCGGGGGGGCCTCAGATACGCAGTATTTT. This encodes CASTGGGASDTQYF.

CDR3 nucleotide sequence: TGTGCCAGCAGCTCCACTACACCCTACGAGCAGTACTTC. The encoded protein is CASSSTTPYEQYF. The chain combines TRBV7-2 with TRBJ2-7; the D is unclear. Germline lookup yields CDR1 SGHTA and CDR2 FQGNSA. V lost 4 bases to trimming and J lost 2 bases, with 9 bases between them. This CDR3 is 13 amino acids long.

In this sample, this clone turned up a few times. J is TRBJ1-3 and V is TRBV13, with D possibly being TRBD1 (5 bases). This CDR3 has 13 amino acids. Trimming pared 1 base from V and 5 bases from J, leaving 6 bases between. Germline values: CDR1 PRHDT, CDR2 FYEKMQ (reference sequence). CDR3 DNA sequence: TGTGCCAGCAGCTTAGCAGGGAGAAACACCATATATTTT. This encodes CASSLAGRNTIYF.